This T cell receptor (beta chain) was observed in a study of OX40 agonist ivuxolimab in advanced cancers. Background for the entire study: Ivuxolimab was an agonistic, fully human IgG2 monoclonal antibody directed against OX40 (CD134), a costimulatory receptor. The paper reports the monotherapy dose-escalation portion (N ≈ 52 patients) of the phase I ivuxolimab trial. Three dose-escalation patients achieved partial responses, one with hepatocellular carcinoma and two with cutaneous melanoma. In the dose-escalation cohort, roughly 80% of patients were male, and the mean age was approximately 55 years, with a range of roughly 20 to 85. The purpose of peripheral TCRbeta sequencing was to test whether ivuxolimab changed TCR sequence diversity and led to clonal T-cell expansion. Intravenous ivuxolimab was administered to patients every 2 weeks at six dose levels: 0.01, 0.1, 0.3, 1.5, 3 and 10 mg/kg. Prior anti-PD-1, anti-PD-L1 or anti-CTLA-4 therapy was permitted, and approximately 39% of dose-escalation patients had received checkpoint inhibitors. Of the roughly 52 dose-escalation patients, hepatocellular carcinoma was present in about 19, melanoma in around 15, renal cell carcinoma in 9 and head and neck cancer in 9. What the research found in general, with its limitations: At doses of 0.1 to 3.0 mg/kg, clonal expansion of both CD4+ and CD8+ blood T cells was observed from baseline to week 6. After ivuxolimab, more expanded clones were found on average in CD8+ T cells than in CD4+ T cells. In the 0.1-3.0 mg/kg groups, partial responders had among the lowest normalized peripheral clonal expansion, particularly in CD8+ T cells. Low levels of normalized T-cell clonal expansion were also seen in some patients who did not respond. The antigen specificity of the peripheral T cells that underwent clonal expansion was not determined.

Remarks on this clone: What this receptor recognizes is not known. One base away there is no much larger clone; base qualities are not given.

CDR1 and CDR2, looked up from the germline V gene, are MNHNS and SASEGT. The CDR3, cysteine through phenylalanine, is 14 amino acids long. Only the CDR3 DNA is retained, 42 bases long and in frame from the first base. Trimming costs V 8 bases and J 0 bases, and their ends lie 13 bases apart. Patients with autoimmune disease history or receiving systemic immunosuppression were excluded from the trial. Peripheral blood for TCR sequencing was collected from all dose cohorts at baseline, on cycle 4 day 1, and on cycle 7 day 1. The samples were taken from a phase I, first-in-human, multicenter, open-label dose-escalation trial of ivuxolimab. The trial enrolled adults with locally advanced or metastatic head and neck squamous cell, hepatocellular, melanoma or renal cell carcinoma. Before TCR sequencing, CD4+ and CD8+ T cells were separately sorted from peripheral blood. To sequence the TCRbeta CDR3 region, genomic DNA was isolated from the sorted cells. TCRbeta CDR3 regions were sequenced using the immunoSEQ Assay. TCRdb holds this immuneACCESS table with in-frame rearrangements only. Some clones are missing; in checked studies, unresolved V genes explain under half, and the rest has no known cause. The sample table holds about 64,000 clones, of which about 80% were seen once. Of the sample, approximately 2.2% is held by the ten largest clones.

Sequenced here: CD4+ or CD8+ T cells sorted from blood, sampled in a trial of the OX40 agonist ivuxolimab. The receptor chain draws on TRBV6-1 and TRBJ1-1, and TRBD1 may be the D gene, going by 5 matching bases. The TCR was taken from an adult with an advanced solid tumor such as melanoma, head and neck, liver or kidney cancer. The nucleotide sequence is TGTGCCAGCCTGGGGGGGATCATGAACACTGAAGCTTTCTTT. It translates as CASLGGIMNTEAFF.